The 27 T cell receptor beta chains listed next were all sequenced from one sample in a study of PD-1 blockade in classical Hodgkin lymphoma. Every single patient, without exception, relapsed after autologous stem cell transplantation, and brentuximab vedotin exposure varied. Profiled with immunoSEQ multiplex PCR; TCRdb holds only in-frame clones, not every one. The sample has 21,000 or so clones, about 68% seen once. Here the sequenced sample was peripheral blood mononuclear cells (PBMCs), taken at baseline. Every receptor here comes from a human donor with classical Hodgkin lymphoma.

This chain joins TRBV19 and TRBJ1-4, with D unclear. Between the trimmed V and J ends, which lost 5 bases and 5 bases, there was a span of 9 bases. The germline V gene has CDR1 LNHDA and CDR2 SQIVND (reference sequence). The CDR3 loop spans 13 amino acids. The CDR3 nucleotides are TGTGCCAGTAGTGAGGAAGTGAATGAAAAACTGTTTTTT. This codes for CASSEEVNEKLFF. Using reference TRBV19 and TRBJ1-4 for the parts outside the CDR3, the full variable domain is DGGITQSPKYLFRKEGQNVTLSCEQNLNHDAMYWYRQDPGQGLRLIYYSQIVNDFQKGDIAEGYSVSREKKESFPLTVTSAQKNPTAFYLCASSEEVNEKLFFGSGTQLSVL.

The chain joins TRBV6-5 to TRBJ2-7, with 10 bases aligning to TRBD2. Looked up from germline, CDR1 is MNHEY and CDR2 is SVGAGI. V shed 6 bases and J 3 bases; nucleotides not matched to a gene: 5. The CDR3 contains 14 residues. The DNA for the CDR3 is TGTGCCAGCAGCGGACTAGCGGAGAACTACGAGCAGTACTTC. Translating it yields CASSGLAENYEQYF.

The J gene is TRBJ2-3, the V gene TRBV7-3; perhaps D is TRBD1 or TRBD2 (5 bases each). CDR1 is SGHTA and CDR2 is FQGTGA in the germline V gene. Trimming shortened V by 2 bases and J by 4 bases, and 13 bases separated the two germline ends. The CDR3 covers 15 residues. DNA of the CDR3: TGTGCCAGCAGCTTAGAGGGGACCGCCCCAGATACGCAGTATTTT. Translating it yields CASSLEGTAPDTQYF.

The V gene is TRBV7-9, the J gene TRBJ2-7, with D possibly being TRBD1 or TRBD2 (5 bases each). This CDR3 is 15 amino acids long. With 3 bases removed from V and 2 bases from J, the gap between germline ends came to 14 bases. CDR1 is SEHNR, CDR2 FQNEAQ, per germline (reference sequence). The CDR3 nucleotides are TGTGCCAGCAGCTTGGCCCGGGACGCCGCCTACGAGCAGTACTTC. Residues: CASSLARDAAYEQYF.

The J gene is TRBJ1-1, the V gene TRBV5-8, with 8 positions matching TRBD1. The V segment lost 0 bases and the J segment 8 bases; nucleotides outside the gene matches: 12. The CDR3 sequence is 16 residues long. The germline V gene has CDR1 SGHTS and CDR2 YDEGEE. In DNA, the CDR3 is TGTGCCAGCAGCTTGGCTCTGGGGACAGGACGAACCGAAGCTTTCTTT. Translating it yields CASSLALGTGRTEAFF.

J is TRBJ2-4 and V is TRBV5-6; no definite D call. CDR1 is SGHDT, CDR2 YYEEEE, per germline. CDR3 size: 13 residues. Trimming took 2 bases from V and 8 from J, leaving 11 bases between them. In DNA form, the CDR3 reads TGTGCCAGCAGCTTCCAACCCCGGGACATTCAGTACTTC. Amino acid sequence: CASSFQPRDIQYF.

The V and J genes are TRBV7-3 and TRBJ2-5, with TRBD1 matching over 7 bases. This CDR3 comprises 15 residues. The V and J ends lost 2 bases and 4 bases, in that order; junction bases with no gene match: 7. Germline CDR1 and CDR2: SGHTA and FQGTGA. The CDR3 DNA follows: TGTGCCAGCAGCTTAGGCGCAGGGGGAAGAGAGACCCAGTACTTC. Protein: CASSLGAGGRETQYF.

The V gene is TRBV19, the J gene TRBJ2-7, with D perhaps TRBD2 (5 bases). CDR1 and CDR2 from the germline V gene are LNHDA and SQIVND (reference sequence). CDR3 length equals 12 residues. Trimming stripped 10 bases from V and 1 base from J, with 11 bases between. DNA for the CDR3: TGTGCCACGGAGGACGGATCCTACGAGCAGTACTTC. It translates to CATEDGSYEQYF.

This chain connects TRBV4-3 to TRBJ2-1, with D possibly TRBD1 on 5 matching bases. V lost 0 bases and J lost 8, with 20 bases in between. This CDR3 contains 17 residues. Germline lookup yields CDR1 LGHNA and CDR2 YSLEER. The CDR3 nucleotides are TGCGCCAGCAGCCAAGATCGAGGAGTGGGGCCTTGGGATGAGCAGTTCTTC. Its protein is CASSQDRGVGPWDEQFF.

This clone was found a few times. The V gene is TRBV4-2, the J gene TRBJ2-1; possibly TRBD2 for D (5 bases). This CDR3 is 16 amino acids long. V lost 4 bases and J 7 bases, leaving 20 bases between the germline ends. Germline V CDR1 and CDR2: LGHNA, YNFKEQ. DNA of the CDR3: TGTGCCAGCAGCCCCGAAGACTACTCCTTTATGAATGAGCAGTTCTTC. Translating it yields CASSPEDYSFMNEQFF.

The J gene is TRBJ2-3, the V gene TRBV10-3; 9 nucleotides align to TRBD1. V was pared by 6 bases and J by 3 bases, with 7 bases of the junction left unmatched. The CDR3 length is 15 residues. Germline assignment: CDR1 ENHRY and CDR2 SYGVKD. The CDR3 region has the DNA TGTGCCATCAGCGCCGGGACAGGGATTACAGATACGCAGTATTTT. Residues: CAISAGTGITDTQYF.

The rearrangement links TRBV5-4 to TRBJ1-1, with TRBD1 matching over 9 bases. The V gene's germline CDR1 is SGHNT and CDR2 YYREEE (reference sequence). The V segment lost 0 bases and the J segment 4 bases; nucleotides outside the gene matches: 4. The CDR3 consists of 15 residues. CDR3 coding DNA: TGTGCCAGCAGCTTGGGGGGACAGGGCCCCACTGAAGCTTTCTTT. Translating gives CASSLGGQGPTEAFF.

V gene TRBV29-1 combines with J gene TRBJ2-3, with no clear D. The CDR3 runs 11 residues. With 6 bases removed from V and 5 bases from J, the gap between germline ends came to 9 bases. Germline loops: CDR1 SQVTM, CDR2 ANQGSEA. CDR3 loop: CSVGLIDTQYF. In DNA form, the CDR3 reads TGCAGCGTCGGGTTAATAGATACGCAGTATTTT.

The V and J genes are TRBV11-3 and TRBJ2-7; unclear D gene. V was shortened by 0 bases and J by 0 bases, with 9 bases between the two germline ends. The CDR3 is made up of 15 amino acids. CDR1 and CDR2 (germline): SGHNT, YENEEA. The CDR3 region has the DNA TGTGCCAGCAGCTTAGATAACGGCCCCTCCTACGAGCAGTACTTC. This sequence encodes CASSLDNGPSYEQYF.

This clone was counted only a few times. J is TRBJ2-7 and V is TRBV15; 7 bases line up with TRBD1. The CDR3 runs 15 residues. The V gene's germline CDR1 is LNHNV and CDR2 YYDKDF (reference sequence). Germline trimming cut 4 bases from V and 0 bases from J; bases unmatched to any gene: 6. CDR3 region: CATSIGQESSYEQYF. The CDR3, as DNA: TGTGCCACCAGCATAGGACAGGAGAGCTCCTACGAGCAGTACTTC.

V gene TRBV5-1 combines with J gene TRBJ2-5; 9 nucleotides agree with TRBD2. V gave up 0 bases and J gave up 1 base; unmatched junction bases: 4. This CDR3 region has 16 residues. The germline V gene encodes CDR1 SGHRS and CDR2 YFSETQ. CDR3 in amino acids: CASSLGAGGLQETQYF. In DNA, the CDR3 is TGCGCCAGCAGCTTGGGAGCGGGGGGCCTCCAAGAGACCCAGTACTTC.

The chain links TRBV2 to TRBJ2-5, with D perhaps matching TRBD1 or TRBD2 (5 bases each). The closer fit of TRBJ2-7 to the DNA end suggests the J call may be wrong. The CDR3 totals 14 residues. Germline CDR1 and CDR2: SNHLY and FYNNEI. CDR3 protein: CATDSGAQRYEQYF. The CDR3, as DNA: TGTGCCACGGATTCCGGGGCCCAGCGGTACGAGCAGTACTTC.

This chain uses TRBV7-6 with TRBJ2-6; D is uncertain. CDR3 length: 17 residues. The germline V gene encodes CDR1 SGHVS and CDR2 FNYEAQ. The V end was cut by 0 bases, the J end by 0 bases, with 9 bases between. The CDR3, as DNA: TGTGCCAGCAGCTTAGCGATCAGTCTCTCTGGGGCCAACGTCCTGACTTTC. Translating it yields CASSLAISLSGANVLTF.

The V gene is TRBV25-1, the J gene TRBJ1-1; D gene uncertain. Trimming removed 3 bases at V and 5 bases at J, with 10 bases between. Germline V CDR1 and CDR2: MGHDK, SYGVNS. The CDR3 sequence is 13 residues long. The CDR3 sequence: CASSELPSTEAFF. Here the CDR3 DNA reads TGTGCCAGCAGTGAGCTTCCGTCGACTGAAGCTTTCTTT.

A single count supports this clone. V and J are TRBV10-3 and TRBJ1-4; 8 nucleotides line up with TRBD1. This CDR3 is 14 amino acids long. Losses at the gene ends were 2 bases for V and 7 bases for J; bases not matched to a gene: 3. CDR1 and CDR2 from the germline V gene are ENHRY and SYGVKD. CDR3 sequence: CAISEDRGGEKLFF. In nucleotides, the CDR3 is TGTGCCATCAGTGAGGACAGGGGTGGTGAAAAACTGTTTTTT.

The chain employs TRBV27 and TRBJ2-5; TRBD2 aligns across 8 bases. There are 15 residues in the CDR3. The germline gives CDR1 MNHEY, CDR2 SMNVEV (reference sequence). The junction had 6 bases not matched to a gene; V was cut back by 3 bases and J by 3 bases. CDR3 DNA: TGTGCCAGCAGTTTGGGGCCCGGGGGGGAAGAGACCCAGTACTTC. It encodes CASSLGPGGEETQYF.

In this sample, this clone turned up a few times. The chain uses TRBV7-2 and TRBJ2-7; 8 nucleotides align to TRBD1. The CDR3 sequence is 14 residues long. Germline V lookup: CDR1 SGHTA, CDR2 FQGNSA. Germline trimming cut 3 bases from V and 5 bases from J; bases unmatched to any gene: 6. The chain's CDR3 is CASSFDRGPNEQYF. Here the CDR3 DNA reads TGTGCCAGCAGCTTCGACAGGGGCCCAAACGAGCAGTACTTC.

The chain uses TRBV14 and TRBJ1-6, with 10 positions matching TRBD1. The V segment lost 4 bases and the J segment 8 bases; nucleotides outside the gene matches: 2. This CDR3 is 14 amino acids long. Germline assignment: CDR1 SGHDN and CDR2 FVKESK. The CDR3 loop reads CASSRGQGHSPLHF. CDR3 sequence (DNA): TGTGCCAGCAGCCGGGGACAGGGGCATTCACCCCTCCACTTT.

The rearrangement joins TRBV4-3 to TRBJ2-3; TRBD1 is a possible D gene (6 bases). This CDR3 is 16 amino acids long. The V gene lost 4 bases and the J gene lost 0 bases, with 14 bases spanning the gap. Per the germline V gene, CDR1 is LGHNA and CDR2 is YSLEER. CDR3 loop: CASSRLRDTSTDTQYF. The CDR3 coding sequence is TGCGCCAGCAGCCGATTGAGGGACACCAGCACAGATACGCAGTATTTT.

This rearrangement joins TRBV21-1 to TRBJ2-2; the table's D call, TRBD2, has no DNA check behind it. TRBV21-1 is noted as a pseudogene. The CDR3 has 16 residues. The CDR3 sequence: CASSNMGLASHGELFF. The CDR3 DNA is TGTGCCAGCAGCAATATGGGACTAGCATCTCACGGGGAGCTGTTTTTT.

CDR3 loop: CASSWAGNTEAFF. In DNA form, the CDR3 reads TGTGCCAGCAGCTGGGCAGGGAACACTGAAGCTTTCTTT. This rearrangement joins TRBV5-6 to TRBJ1-1; D is unclear. V shed 3 bases and J shed 1 base, with 7 bases lying between them. In germline, CDR1 is SGHDT, CDR2 YYEEEE. The CDR3 is 13 amino acids. Using reference TRBV5-6 and TRBJ1-1 for the parts outside the CDR3, the full variable domain is DAGVTQSPTHLIKTRGQQVTLRCSPKSGHDTVSWYQQALGQGPQFIFQYYEEEERQRGNFPDRFSGHQFPNYSSELNVNALLLGDSALYLCASSWAGNTEAFFGQGTRLTVV.

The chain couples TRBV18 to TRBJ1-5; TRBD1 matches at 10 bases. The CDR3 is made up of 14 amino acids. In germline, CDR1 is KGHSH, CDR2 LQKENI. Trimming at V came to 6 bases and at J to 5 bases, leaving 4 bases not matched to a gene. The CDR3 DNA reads TGTGCCAGCTCCAAGGACAGGGGGGATCAGCCCCAGCATTTT. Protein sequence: CASSKDRGDQPQHF. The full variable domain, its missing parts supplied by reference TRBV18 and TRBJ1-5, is NAGVMQNPRHLVRRRGQEARLRCSPMKGHSHVYWYRQLPEEGLKFMVYLQKENIIDESGMPKERFSAEFPKEGPSILRIQQVVRGDSAAYFCASSKDRGDQPQHFGDGTRLSIL.